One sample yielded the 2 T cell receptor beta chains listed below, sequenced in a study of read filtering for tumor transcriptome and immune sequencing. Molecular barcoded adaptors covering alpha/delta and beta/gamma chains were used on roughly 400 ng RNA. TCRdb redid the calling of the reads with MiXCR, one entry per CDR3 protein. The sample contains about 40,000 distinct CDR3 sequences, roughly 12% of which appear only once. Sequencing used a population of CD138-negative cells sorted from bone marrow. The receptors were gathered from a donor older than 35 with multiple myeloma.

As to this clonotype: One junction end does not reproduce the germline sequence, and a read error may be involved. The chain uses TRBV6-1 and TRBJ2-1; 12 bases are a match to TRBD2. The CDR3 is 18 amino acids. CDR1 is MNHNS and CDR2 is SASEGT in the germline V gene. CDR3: CASRPQSSGGVSNNEQFF. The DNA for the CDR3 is TGCGCCAGCCGACCCCAATCTAGCGGGGGGGTCTCCAACAATGAGCAGTTCTTC.

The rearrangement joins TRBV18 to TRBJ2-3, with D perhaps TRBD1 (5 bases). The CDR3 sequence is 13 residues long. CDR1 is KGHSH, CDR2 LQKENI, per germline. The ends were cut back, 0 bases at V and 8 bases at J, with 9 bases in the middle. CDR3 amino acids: CASSPPGQGTQYF. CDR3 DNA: TGTGCCAGCTCACCACCAGGGCAGGGTACGCAGTATTTT.